This TCR beta chain was sequenced during a study of T cell responses to AZD1222 COVID-19 vaccine. Germline CDR1 reads SEHNR; CDR2 reads FQNEAQ (reference sequence). V was clipped by 0 bases and J by 3 bases, with 8 bases between them. CDR3 size: 14 residues. Here immunoSEQ multiplex PCR was the method, and the copy in TCRdb shows in-frame clones only, minus some. This sample yields 150,000 to 200,000 clones, of which just over 90% are seen a single time; less than 3% belongs to the top ten. This chain links TRBV7-9 with TRBJ1-2; a weak D match, TRBD1 (5 bases). This receptor was taken from an adult in good health. The sequencing used peripheral blood, collected on day 0 of AZD1222 vaccination. The CDR3 loop reads CASSLAGRYYGYTF. In nucleotides, the CDR3 is TGTGCCAGCAGCTTAGCGGGACGGTACTATGGCTACACCTTC.